This is a list of T cell receptor beta chains from one sample in a study of shared clonotypes between healthy human individuals. Only in-frame clones appear in the TCRdb table, and some are missing; sequencing was by immunoSEQ multiplex PCR. Of about 2.1 million clones in the sample, just under 95% were seen once. Sequenced material: naive CD8+ T cells from PBMCs. The receptor set was obtained from a man aged 18 to 29 in good health. Some clones in this sample may be carry-over from other donors' samples. Each CDR3 is given with its conserved first and last residue. Each record gives: V gene, clone size, D gene, J gene, CDR3 DNA, CDR3 protein. The D gene is left open where the match is weak. Some rows mark clone size as missing; the rest say once, few, many or name a class of expanded clone.

TRBV27	-	-	TRBJ1-1	TGTGCCAGCAGTTTACCCCGGGGGGTGAACACTGAAGCTTTCTTT	CASSLPRGVNTEAFF
TRBV28	-	-	TRBJ2-7	TGTGCCAGCAGTCCCCGGGCCGCTGGGAGGTACGAGCAGTACTTC	CASSPRAAGRYEQYF
TRBV29-1	-	-	TRBJ2-1	TGCAGCGTTGGAGGAGGGGAGACTGAGCAGTTCTTC	CSVGGGETEQFF
TRBV7-3	-	-	TRBJ1-1	TGTGTCAGCAGCTTAGACGGCACCATGAACACTGAAGCTTTCTTT	CVSSLDGTMNTEAFF
TRBV27	once	-	TRBJ2-5	TGTGCCAGCACTCCAGGGGGGCAAGAGACCCAGTACTTC	CASTPGGQETQYF
TRBV2	-	TRBD1	TRBJ2-5	TGTGCCAGCACTTCATTCAGGGACAGGGGTGAGACCCAGTACTTC	CASTSFRDRGETQYF
TRBV4-3	-	TRBD2	TRBJ2-1	TGCGCCAGCAGCCAGGGAGGACTAGCGGGATACAATGAGCAGTTCTTC	CASSQGGLAGYNEQFF
TRBV29-1	-	TRBD2	TRBJ2-7	TGCAGCGTTGTTGCTAGCGGGAGCCCCTACGAGCAGTACTTC	CSVVASGSPYEQYF
TRBV4-3	-	-	TRBJ1-1	TGCGCCAGCAGCCAAGAGGAGGGGGTGAACACTGAAGCTTTCTTT	CASSQEEGVNTEAFF
TRBV29-1	few	TRBD1	TRBJ1-2	TGCAGCGTTCTTTCGACAGGGGAGATGATTTATGGCTACACCTTC	CSVLSTGEMIYGYTF
TRBV5-5	-	-	TRBJ2-2	TGTGCCAGCAGATCAACAGGAGACCGGTCCGGGGAGCTGTTTTTT	CASRSTGDRSGELFF
TRBV19	-	-	TRBJ1-3	TGTGCCAGTAGTATATCACAATCTGGAAACACCATATATTTT	CASSISQSGNTIYF
TRBV7-9	once	-	TRBJ2-1	TGTGCCAGCAGTGTACGGGACCGAGCCTACAATGAGCAGTTCTTC	CASSVRDRAYNEQFF
TRBV7-9	once	TRBD2	TRBJ2-3	TGTGCCAGCAGCCCACAGCCAGCGGGAGGTACAGATACGCAGTATTTT	CASSPQPAGGTDTQYF
TRBV18	once	TRBD1	TRBJ1-1	TGTGCCAGCTCACCGGGGACAGCCACGTGGAACACTGAAGCTTTCTTT	CASSPGTATWNTEAFF
TRBV18	once	-	TRBJ2-7	TGTGCCAGCTCACCCTCGACGGCGATTTACGAGCAGTACTTC	CASSPSTAIYEQYF
TRBV9	-	-	TRBJ2-7	TGTGCCAGCAGCCAGGGACTTTTCTACGAGCAGTACTTC	CASSQGLFYEQYF
TRBV28	-	-	TRBJ1-2	TGTGCCAGCAGTTATAGACAGACCCTCAACTATGGCTACACCTTC	CASSYRQTLNYGYTF
TRBV7-2	-	TRBD2	TRBJ2-4	TGTGCCAGCAGCTTTGGGGCGACTAGCGGAAACATTCAGTACTTC	CASSFGATSGNIQYF
TRBV7-9	few	-	TRBJ2-5	TGTGCCAGCAGCGACCGGGTCAGACAAGAGACCCAGTACTTC	CASSDRVRQETQYF
TRBV28	-	TRBD1	TRBJ1-1	TGTGCCAGCAGTTTACCCAGGGGGGGGGACACTGAAGCTTTCTTT	CASSLPRGGDTEAFF
TRBV13	-	-	TRBJ1-1	TGTGCCAGCAGCGTCCTCCGGGTCACTGAAGCTTTCTTT	CASSVLRVTEAFF
TRBV27	-	TRBD2	TRBJ2-2	TGTGCCAGCAGTTTATCATGGACTAGCGGGTACACCGGGGAGCTGTTTTTT	CASSLSWTSGYTGELFF
TRBV9	-	TRBD1	TRBJ2-1	TGTGCCAGCAGCGGGGGGACAGTTAGTTACAATGAGCAGTTCTTC	CASSGGTVSYNEQFF
TRBV9	-	-	TRBJ2-5	TGTGCCAGCAGTGGGACCTTGGCGGAGACCCAGTACTTC	CASSGTLAETQYF
TRBV29-1	-	TRBD1	TRBJ2-7	TGCAGCGCCCGGACAGGGAACTCCTACGAGCAGTACTTC	CSARTGNSYEQYF
TRBV27	-	-	TRBJ1-5	TGTGCCAGCAGTACCAAGACCCAGGGACGGCCTAAAGGGCCCCAGCATTTT	CASSTKTQGRPKGPQHF
TRBV10-3	-	-	TRBJ1-1	TGTGCCATCAGTGATCTTTGGGTAGGAGAGAACACTGAAGCTTTCTTT	CAISDLWVGENTEAFF
TRBV6-5	-	TRBD2	TRBJ2-1	TGTGCCAGCAGTTACGGATCCGGGAGGAACAATGAGCAGTTCTTC	CASSYGSGRNNEQFF
TRBV7-9	-	TRBD2	TRBJ2-1	TGTGCCAGCACCATAGCGGGAGGGCCCTACAATGAGCAGTTCTTC	CASTIAGGPYNEQFF
TRBV2	-	-	TRBJ2-7	TGTGCCAGCAGCCCCGTACTCGGGCGGGATGCCTACGAGCAGTACTTC	CASSPVLGRDAYEQYF
TRBV28	-	TRBD2	TRBJ2-1	TGTGCCAGCAGTTTATTGAGCGGGAGGACGACGGATGAGCAGTTCTTC	CASSLLSGRTTDEQFF
TRBV28	-	TRBD1	TRBJ2-7	TGTGCCACCGACAGGGGGTCCTACGAGCAGTACTTC	CATDRGSYEQYF
TRBV9	once	TRBD2	TRBJ2-1	TGTGCCAGCAGCGTAGAAATTACTAGCGGGAGTTCCTACAATGAGCAGTTCTTC	CASSVEITSGSSYNEQFF
TRBV19	-	-	TRBJ1-1	TGTGCCAGTAGTATAGCGGGGGTCACTGAAGCTTTCTTT	CASSIAGVTEAFF
TRBV28	-	TRBD1	TRBJ2-7	TGTGCCAGCAGTTTAACGGACAGGGGTAGGGAGCAGTACTTC	CASSLTDRGREQYF
TRBV7-8	-	TRBD2	TRBJ2-1	TGTGCCAGCAGCTCCCGACTAGCGGGAATTTCCAGCTCCTACAATGAGCAGTTCTTC	CASSSRLAGISSSYNEQFF
TRBV15	-	-	TRBJ1-1	TGTGCCACCGGACAGCTGAACACTGAAGCTTTCTTT	CATGQLNTEAFF
TRBV28	once	-	TRBJ1-1	TGTGCCAGCCGTCCCGTGAGGCTAATGAACACTGAAGCTTTCTTT	CASRPVRLMNTEAFF
TRBV4-1	-	TRBD2	TRBJ2-2	TGCGCCAGCAGCAACTGGGCGGCGGGAGACTCCGGGGAGCTGTTTTTT	CASSNWAAGDSGELFF
TRBV19	-	-	TRBJ1-1	TGTGCCAGTATGGGTCCCACTGAAGCTTTCTTT	CASMGPTEAFF
TRBV27	-	TRBD2	TRBJ2-7	TGTGCCAGCAGTTTAGGACTAGCGGTCTACGAGCAGTACTTC	CASSLGLAVYEQYF
TRBV21-1	-	-	TRBJ2-7	TGTGCCAGCAGCAGTCCGGGACTAGGGGGGTACTTC	CASSSPGLGGYF
TRBV27	-	-	TRBJ2-7	TGTGCCAGCAGGGACCGGCTTTTCACCGAGCAGTACTTC	CASRDRLFTEQYF
TRBV19	-	-	TRBJ2-2	TGTGCCAGTGCGGAGCTGGACAACGGGGAGCTGTTTTTT	CASAELDNGELFF
TRBV6-5	-	-	TRBJ2-7	TGTGCCAGCAAGGGGGGATGGGGCCCCTACGAGCAGTACTTC	CASKGGWGPYEQYF
TRBV7-9	-	-	TRBJ2-3	TGTGCCAGCAGCCCCCCGGAGGGCCCGCACACAGATACGCAGTATTTT	CASSPPEGPHTDTQYF
TRBV5-4	-	-	TRBJ2-7	TGTGCCAGCAGCTCAACAGGGTTCAGCGAGCAGTACTTC	CASSSTGFSEQYF
TRBV27	once	TRBD1	TRBJ1-1	TGTGCCAGCAGTTTTCGGGACAGGGGTTTTGCTGAAGCTTTCTTT	CASSFRDRGFAEAFF
TRBV27	-	-	TRBJ1-5	TGTGCCAGCAGTTTAGGGGGGGCACACTACAATCAGCCCCAGCATTTT	CASSLGGAHYNQPQHF
TRBV7-9	-	TRBD2	TRBJ2-1	TGTGCCACTCACGGACTAGCGGGAGCCCGGAGCTCCTACAATGAGCAGTTCTTC	CATHGLAGARSSYNEQFF